This T cell receptor beta chain originates from a study of blood T cells in healthy people across ages. This CDR3 contains 16 residues. The V and J ends lost 4 bases and 8 bases respectively, with 21 bases between them. CDR1 and CDR2 from the germline V gene are SGHRS and YFSETQ. For the second PCR, which ran for roughly 6 to 11 cycles, a sample-barcoded 5' primer and a J-beta primer mix were used. One entry per CDR3 protein results from TCRdb running MiXCR on the 5' RACE reads. The sample records roughly 1,800,000 distinct CDR3 sequences, around 48% being singletons. This clonotype has more than one count but fewer than ten.

This sequence joins TRBV5-1 and TRBJ1-4, with D unclear. Material: blood. The TCR originated in a woman in her thirties or forties in good health. The CDR3 DNA is TGCGCCAGCAGCCGAGGCCCCGGCGGCGCCGGGGAAAAACTGTTTTTT. Translating it yields CASSRGPGGAGEKLFF.